This T cell receptor beta chain derives from a study of T cell changes during pregnancy in multiple sclerosis. The CDR3 contains 14 residues. The germline V gene encodes CDR1 MNHNY and CDR2 SVGAGI (reference sequence). V dropped 0 bases and J dropped 0 bases, with 4 bases sitting between them. Assay: immunoSEQ multiplex PCR; the TCRdb copy retains only in-frame clones and omits some. Of roughly 42,000 clones detected, around 90% appear once; the ten largest clones hold approximately 0.71%. The V and J genes are TRBV6-6 and TRBJ2-3; D is unresolved. The sample in question was CD4+ T cells from peripheral blood mononuclear cells, obtained before pregnancy. The sequence came from a female donor with multiple sclerosis, enrolled in a pregnancy study. This CDR3 reads CASSYSTSTDTQYF. The CDR3 DNA follows: TGTGCCAGCAGTTACTCCACTAGCACAGATACGCAGTATTTT.